This record looks at one T cell receptor (beta chain) sequence and its context. The sample belongs to a study of metastatic and nonmetastatic thyroid tumors. No patient received treatment before thyroid surgery. CDR1 and CDR2 from the germline V gene are LNHDA and SQIVND (reference sequence). This CDR3 is 15 amino acids long. V shed 7 bases, J shed 9 bases, and the junction held 12 bases outside the gene matches. TCRdb reassembled clones from the PCR reads with MiXCR. In the table there are some 40,000 clones, approximately 16% of which are singletons. The J gene is TRBJ1-5, the V gene TRBV19; TRBD1 matches at 10 bases. The sample was blood. This clonotype was sampled from a female donor with papillary thyroid cancer or a benign thyroid nodule (not recorded which). Some clones in this sample may be carry-over from other donors' samples. The CDR3 spells CASTLFGTGVWPQHF. DNA of the CDR3: TGTGCCAGTACACTTTTTGGGACAGGGGTTTGGCCCCAGCATTTT.